The entry below describes one T cell receptor beta chain. The germline V and J ends were trimmed by 1 base and 0 bases, with 6 bases remaining between them. The CDR3 is 14 amino acids. Germline loops: CDR1 SGHVS, CDR2 FNYEAQ. The source of the sample is a study of blood T cell repertoires in COVID-19. Overall study: Some COVID-19 samples were acute and others convalescent; all came from the United States, Italy and Spain. The cDNA or gDNA used as material had been derived from T cells, B-cell-depleted T cells, or PBMCs.

In the original analysis: Amplified reference gene primers provided the basis for estimating nucleated cell counts. The data were produced by immunoSEQ multiplex PCR, yet TCRdb's version contains in-frame clones alone and is incomplete. V, J and clone size are those of that table, while D and trimming were read from the DNA. Among fewer than 110,000 clones listed, over 75% were seen once. The gene calls are TRBV7-6 and TRBJ2-5, with D unresolved. Sequencing was carried out using peripheral blood. This receptor was obtained from a human donor in a cohort sampled during active COVID-19. In DNA form, the CDR3 reads TGTGCCAGCAGCTTAGTGGCAAACCAAGAGACCCAGTACTTC. Translation: CASSLVANQETQYF.